The clone carrying this T cell receptor beta chain was detected ten times or more. Antigen specificity is unknown. This sample was included in a study of read filtering for tumor transcriptome and immune sequencing. About the research overall: After DNase treatment, RNA was made into whole-transcriptome libraries. TCR-mapped reads were about 3.5 to 11 million with IR-seq versus 85 to 1273 with RNA-seq. Findings and caveats of the study: Dropping single-read clonotypes raised IR-seq and RNA-seq shared-clonotype correlation. Even smaller IR-seq throughput identified most shared clonotypes.

Molecular barcoded adaptors covering alpha/delta and beta/gamma chains were used on 400 to 450 ng RNA. MiXCR was run by TCRdb on the reads, yielding one entry per CDR3 protein. The data contain roughly 69,000 distinct CDR3 sequences, approximately 15% of them singletons. V was cut by 8 bases and J by 11 bases, with 10 bases left in between. CDR1 is MNHNY, CDR2 SVGAGI, per germline (reference sequence). This CDR3 has 10 amino acids. This chain uses TRBV6-6 with TRBJ2-1; D may correspond to TRBD1 or TRBD2 (5 bases each). The specimen was a population of CD138-negative cells sorted from bone marrow. The clonotype was recovered from a donor aged 40 or older with multiple myeloma. DNA for the CDR3: TGTGCCAGCGGGGGTCACCAGCAGTTCTTC. The encoded protein is CASGGHQQFF.